The next 2 T cell receptor beta chains were all read from a single sample in a study of read filtering for tumor transcriptome and immune sequencing. The library was built from roughly 400 ng RNA with molecular barcoded adaptors for alpha/delta and beta/gamma chains. One entry per CDR3 protein, called by TCRdb with MiXCR from the reads. The top ten clones hold about 10% of a sample with roughly 130,000 distinct CDR3 sequences, approximately 12% of them seen once. Sequenced sample: a population of CD138-negative cells sorted from bone marrow. These receptors all come from a donor at least 40 years old with multiple myeloma.

In this sample, this clonotype turned up many times. The rearrangement uses TRBV3-1 and TRBJ1-2; 8 bases align to TRBD1. Unmatched junction bases numbered 10, after V lost 0 bases and J lost 4 bases. The CDR3 spans 17 residues. The germline CDR1 and CDR2 sequences are LGHDT and YNNKEL (reference sequence). CDR3 region: CASSQDPGGTLSYGYTF. Here the CDR3 DNA reads TGTGCCAGCAGCCAAGATCCAGGGGGCACCCTTAGCTATGGCTACACCTTC. Full variable domain (missing parts from reference TRBV3-1 and TRBJ1-2): DTAVSQTPKYLVTQMGNDKSIKCEQNLGHDTMYWYKQDSKKFLKIMFSYNNKELIINETVPNRFSPKSPDKAHLNLHINSLELGDSAVYFCASSQDPGGTLSYGYTFGSGTRLTVV.

This clonotype was detected many times. The V and J genes are TRBV14 and TRBJ2-1, with 12 bases that match TRBD2. V was pared by 2 bases and J by 9 bases, with 8 bases of the junction left unmatched. Per the germline V gene, CDR1 is SGHDN and CDR2 is FVKESK. The CDR3 is 16 amino acids. CDR3 protein: CASSQRLAGAMGEQFF. The CDR3 DNA reads TGTGCCAGCAGCCAACGACTAGCGGGAGCCATGGGTGAGCAGTTCTTC.